One sample yielded the 18 T cell receptor beta chains listed below, sequenced in a study of shared clonotypes between healthy human individuals (dated by TCRdb to 2020 to 2021). Libraries were made using the immunoSEQ multiplex PCR assay. The source is immuneACCESS, and TCRdb retained only in-frame sequences with V and J called. Part of the clones is not carried over; for the studies checked, unresolved V genes explain less than half of this, and the remainder is unexplained. Across this sample there are 400,000 to 600,000 clones, with roughly 77% seen only once. The top ten clones comprise over 10% of the sample. Sequencing was performed on PBMCs. These receptors were taken from a woman aged 40 to 55 in good health. Some clones in this sample may be carry-over from other donors' samples.

As concerns this clone: A much larger clone lies one base from this, so it may be a read error. Other DNA sequences within the sample encode an identical CDR3. The gene calls are TRBV5-1 and TRBJ2-5; D not resolved. Germline loops: CDR1 SGHRS, CDR2 YFSETQ. Trimming shortened V by 0 bases and J by 1 base, and 4 bases separated the two germline ends. The CDR3 loop spans 13 amino acids. The CDR3 spells CASSLEVQETQYF. Here the CDR3 DNA reads TGCGCCAGCAGCTTGGAAGTCCAAGAGACCCAGTACTTC.

This clone occurred many times. This sequence joins TRBV2 and TRBJ2-1, with D perhaps matching TRBD1 (5 bases). CDR1 is SNHLY and CDR2 is FYNNEI in the germline V gene. CDR3 size: 16 residues. V was pared by 2 bases and J by 4 bases, with 15 bases between. The CDR3, as DNA: TGTGCCAGCAGTGAATGGGGCCTTTCCCTTTACAATGAGCAGTTCTTC. This gives the protein CASSEWGLSLYNEQFF.

The rearrangement uses TRBV11-2 and TRBJ2-3; 7 nucleotides line up with TRBD2. The V gene's germline CDR1 is SGHAT and CDR2 FQNNGV. The CDR3 extends over 18 amino acids. Trimming took 0 bases from V and 0 from J; bases not matched to a gene: 9. CDR3 in DNA: TGTGCCAGCAGCTTAGAGTTTGGGAGCGGGATAAGCACAGATACGCAGTATTTT. Translating gives CASSLEFGSGISTDTQYF.

This clone showed up just once. The sample carries other DNA sequences with the same CDR3. The chain employs TRBV19 and TRBJ2-6; D is ambiguous. The germline V and J ends were trimmed by 7 bases and 0 bases, with 4 bases remaining between them. CDR3 length equals 13 residues. The germline gives CDR1 LNHDA, CDR2 SQIVND (reference sequence). The CDR3 here is CASTGSGANVLTF. DNA for the CDR3: TGTGCCAGTACAGGCTCTGGGGCCAACGTCCTGACTTTC.

The chain carries TRBV7-2 and TRBJ2-2, with D uncertain. With 1 base removed from V and 0 bases from J, the gap between germline ends came to 6 bases. The CDR3 has 15 residues. CDR1 SGHTA and CDR2 FQGNSA come from the germline V gene. CDR3 DNA: TGTGCCAGCAGCTTAGGCGGTTCGAACACCGGGGAGCTGTTTTTT. As protein: CASSLGGSNTGELFF.

The chain couples TRBV6-1 to TRBJ2-7, with D possibly being TRBD2 (5 bases). Trimming took 1 base from V and 4 from J, leaving 8 bases between them. The germline gives CDR1 MNHNS, CDR2 SASEGT. The CDR3 runs to 13 residues. The CDR3 is CASSEVLGYEQYF. DNA for the CDR3: TGTGCCAGCAGTGAAGTACTAGGGTACGAGCAGTACTTC.

With regard to this clone: This may stem from a read error, because a much larger clone lies one nucleotide away. The J gene is TRBJ2-1, the V gene TRBV6-1; D not certain. This CDR3 spans 12 amino acids. Trimming took off 5 bases at V and 2 bases at J, with 4 bases between the two ends. The germline V gene encodes CDR1 MNHNS and CDR2 SASEGT. CDR3 in DNA: TGTGCCAGCAGTCCACCCTACAATGAGCAGTTCTTC. Its translation is CASSPPYNEQFF.

This clone was seen a few times. The V call is TRBV5-1, the J call TRBJ1-4, with D possibly being TRBD1 (6 bases). This CDR3 comprises 15 residues. V was trimmed by 0 bases and J by 7 bases, leaving 13 bases between them. Germline CDR1 and CDR2: SGHRS and YFSETQ. The CDR3, as DNA: TGCGCCAGCAGCTTGGCGGGGGGCCTGATTGAAAAACTGTTTTTT. Translating it yields CASSLAGGLIEKLFF. The full variable domain, rest sourced from reference TRBV5-1 and TRBJ1-4, is KAGVTQTPRYLIKTRGQQVTLSCSPISGHRSVSWYQQTPGQGLQFLFEYFSETQRNKGNFPGRFSGRQFSNSRSEMNVSTLELGDSALYLCASSLAGGLIEKLFFGSGTQLSVL.

This chain connects TRBV2 to TRBJ1-4; 7 positions match TRBD1. The CDR3 covers 16 residues. Germline assignment: CDR1 SNHLY and CDR2 FYNNEI. V lost 6 bases and J lost 0; bases outside the gene matches: 7. The CDR3 here is CASSRTGGTTNEKLFF. Written as DNA, the CDR3 is TGTGCCAGCAGCAGGACAGGAGGAACAACTAATGAAAAACTGTTTTTT.

The table lists this clone with many counts. The chain combines TRBV5-1 with TRBJ1-1; D is unresolved. V lost 7 bases and J lost 7, with 20 bases in between. The CDR3 loop spans 14 amino acids. Per germline, CDR1 SGHRS and CDR2 YFSETQ. The DNA of the CDR3 is TGCGCCAGCCGAGATGTGAACGCCGCGTTTGAAGCTTTCTTT. It specifies CASRDVNAAFEAFF.

The chain is built from TRBV18 and TRBJ2-7, with a weak D call TRBD2 (5 bases). This CDR3 has 13 residues. Germline V CDR1 and CDR2: KGHSH, LQKENI. Deletions cut 8 bases from V and 5 bases from J, with 16 bases between. The CDR3 here is CASTLGQRNEQYF. The CDR3 region has the DNA TGTGCCAGCACATTGGGCCAGCGGAACGAGCAGTACTTC.

The chain couples TRBV12-2 to TRBJ2-5; the table's D call of TRBD1 was not tested on the DNA. The DNA end is more similar to TRBJ2-7, so the J call may be wrong. TRBV12-2 is a pseudogene locus. The CDR3 totals 18 residues. CDR3 bases: TGTGCAAGTCGCTTAGGGGGACAGGGGGGAATGGTTAGCTACGAGCAGTACTTC. Translation gives CASRLGGQGGMVSYEQYF.

This clone came up a few times. The chain carries TRBV6-5 and TRBJ2-3; 8 nucleotides agree with TRBD1. This CDR3 has 16 residues. Trimming cost V 0 bases and J 4 bases; bases outside gene matches: 6. Germline V gene sequence: CDR1 MNHEY, CDR2 SVGAGI. The CDR3 sequence: CASSYSAGGRSDTQYF. DNA for the CDR3: TGTGCCAGCAGTTACTCGGCAGGGGGCAGGTCAGATACGCAGTATTTT.

The J gene is TRBJ2-6, the V gene TRBV6-1; D not certain. Germline V gene data show CDR1 as MNHNS and CDR2 as SASEGT. The V end lost 11 bases, the J end lost 1 base, and 12 bases lay between the germline ends. The CDR3 consists of 14 residues. CDR3 nucleotide sequence: TGTGCCGGCTTGGAAGGGTCTGGGGCCAACGTCCTGACTTTC. It specifies CAGLEGSGANVLTF.

The V gene is TRBV4-3, the J gene TRBJ2-3; possible D gene TRBD2, 6 bases. CDR1 is LGHNA, CDR2 YSLEER, per germline. With 4 bases removed from V and 6 bases from J, the gap between germline ends came to 17 bases. The CDR3 has 15 amino acids. CDR3 coding DNA: TGCGCCAGCAGCCGCGGGGCGGTGGGTTTTGATACGCAGTATTTT. This gives the protein CASSRGAVGFDTQYF.

V and J are TRBV5-1 and TRBJ1-4; no definite D call. The CDR3 covers 15 residues. V lost 5 bases, J lost 4 bases, and 15 bases lay in between. Germline V CDR1 and CDR2: SGHRS, YFSETQ. The CDR3 DNA follows: TGCGCCAGCAGAGAAGGAGGCAGGATTAATGAAAAACTGTTTTTT. It translates to CASREGGRINEKLFF.

In its sample, this clone was seen many times. This chain uses TRBV20-1 with TRBJ1-2; no firm D call. V dropped 3 bases and J dropped 13 bases, with 15 bases sitting between them. There are 11 residues in the CDR3. CDR1 DFQATT and CDR2 SNEGSKA come from the germline V gene (reference sequence). The CDR3 region is CSASPGASGTF. The CDR3 nucleotides read TGCAGTGCTAGTCCGGGCGCCTCGGGCACCTTC.

The rearrangement uses TRBV14 and TRBJ1-5; D gene unclear. V shed 11 bases and J shed 3 bases, with 32 bases lying between them. CDR3 length: 19 amino acids. In germline, CDR1 is SGHDN, CDR2 FVKESK. CDR3 DNA: TGTGCCGGGCGTAAGGAGGACGGCAGGATTTCTATGGTCAATCAGCCCCAGCATTTT. Its translation: CAGRKEDGRISMVNQPQHF.